The sample holds many counts of the clone carrying this TCR beta chain. The entry originates in a study of regulatory T cells in long-lasting Graves disease. Germline CDR1 and CDR2: MDHEN and SYDVKM. This CDR3 is 15 amino acids long. The V gene end was trimmed by 5 bases and the J gene end by 5 bases; junction bases not matched to a gene: 7. The authors built TCR beta libraries using iRepertoire HTBI primers and Arm-PCR of CDR3 regions. TCRdb called the multiplex PCR reads again in MiXCR, with one record for every CDR3 protein. Of hundreds of thousands of distinct CDR3 sequences in the sample, about 15% were seen once. The time point is: newly diagnosed GD, antithyroid drugs for less than 3 months. Generation of the TCR library employed RNA extracted from PBMCs. The data were also submitted as part of a second study, on T cells in Graves' hyperthyroidism and ophthalmopathy.

V and J are TRBV28 and TRBJ2-3, with 10 bases identical to TRBD2. The source of this sequence is a middle-aged woman with Graves disease. The sequencing here drew on peripheral blood mononuclear cells (PBMCs), taken at new diagnosis, from a patient treated with antithyroid drugs. CDR3 amino acids: CASSRPWTSGDTQYF. In DNA form, the CDR3 reads TGTGCCAGCAGTCGACCATGGACTAGCGGAGATACGCAGTATTTT.